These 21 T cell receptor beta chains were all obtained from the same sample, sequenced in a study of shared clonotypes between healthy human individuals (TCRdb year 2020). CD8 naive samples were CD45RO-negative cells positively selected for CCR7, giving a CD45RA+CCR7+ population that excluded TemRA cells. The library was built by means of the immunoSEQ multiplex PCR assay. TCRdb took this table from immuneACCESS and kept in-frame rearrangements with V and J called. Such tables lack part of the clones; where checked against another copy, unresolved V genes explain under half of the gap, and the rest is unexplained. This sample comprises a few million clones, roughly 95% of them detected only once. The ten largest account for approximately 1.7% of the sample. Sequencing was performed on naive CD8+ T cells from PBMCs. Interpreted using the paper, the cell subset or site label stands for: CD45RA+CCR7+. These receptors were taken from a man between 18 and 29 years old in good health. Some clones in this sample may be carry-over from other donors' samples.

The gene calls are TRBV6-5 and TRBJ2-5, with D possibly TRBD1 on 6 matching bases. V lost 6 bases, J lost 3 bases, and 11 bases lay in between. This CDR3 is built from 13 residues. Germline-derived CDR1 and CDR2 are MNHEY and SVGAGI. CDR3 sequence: CASRPGQKETQYF. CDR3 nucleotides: TGTGCCAGCAGGCCGGGACAAAAAGAGACCCAGTACTTC.

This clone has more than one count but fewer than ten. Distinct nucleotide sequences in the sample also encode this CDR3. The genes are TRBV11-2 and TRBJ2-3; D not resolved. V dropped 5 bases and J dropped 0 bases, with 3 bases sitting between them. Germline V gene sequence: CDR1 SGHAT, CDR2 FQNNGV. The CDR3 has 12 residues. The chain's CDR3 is CASSPSTDTQYF. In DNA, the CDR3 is TGTGCCAGCAGCCCGAGCACAGATACGCAGTATTTT. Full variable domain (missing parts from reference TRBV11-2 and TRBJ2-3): EAGVAQSPRYKIIEKRQSVAFWCNPISGHATLYWYQQILGQGPKLLIQFQNNGVVDDSQLPKDRFSAERLKGVDSTLKIQPAKLEDSAVYLCASSPSTDTQYFGPGTRLTVL.

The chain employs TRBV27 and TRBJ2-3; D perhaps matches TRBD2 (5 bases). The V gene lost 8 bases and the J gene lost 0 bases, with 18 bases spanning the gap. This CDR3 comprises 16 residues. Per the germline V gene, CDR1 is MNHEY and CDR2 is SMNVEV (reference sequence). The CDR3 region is CASSGLRPSSTDTQYF. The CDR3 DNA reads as TGTGCCAGCTCCGGACTCCGCCCAAGCAGCACAGATACGCAGTATTTT.

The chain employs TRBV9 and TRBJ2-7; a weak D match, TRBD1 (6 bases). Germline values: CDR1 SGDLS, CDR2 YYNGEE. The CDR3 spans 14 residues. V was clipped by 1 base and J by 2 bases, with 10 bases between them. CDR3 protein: CASSVKDSTYEQYF. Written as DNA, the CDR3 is TGTGCCAGCAGCGTAAAGGACAGTACCTACGAGCAGTACTTC.

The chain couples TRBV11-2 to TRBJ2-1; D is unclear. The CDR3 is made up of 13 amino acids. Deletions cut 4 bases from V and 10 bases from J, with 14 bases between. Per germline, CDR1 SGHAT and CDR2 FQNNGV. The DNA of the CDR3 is TGTGCCAGCAGCTGGGGATACGGGCGGGAGCAGTTCTTC. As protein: CASSWGYGREQFF.

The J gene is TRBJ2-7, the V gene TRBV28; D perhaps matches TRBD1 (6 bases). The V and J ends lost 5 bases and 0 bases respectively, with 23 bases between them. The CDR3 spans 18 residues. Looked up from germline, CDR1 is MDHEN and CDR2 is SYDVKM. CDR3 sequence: CASSPTGLTGASSYEQYF. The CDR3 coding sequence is TGTGCCAGCAGTCCCACAGGGTTAACCGGGGCGAGCTCCTACGAGCAGTACTTC.

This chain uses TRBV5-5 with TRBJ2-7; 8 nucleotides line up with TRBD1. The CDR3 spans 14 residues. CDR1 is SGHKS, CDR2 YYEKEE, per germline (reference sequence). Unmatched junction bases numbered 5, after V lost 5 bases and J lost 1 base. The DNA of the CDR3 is TGTGCCAGCAGTCCTCGGACAGGGTCCTACGAGCAGTACTTC. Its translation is CASSPRTGSYEQYF.

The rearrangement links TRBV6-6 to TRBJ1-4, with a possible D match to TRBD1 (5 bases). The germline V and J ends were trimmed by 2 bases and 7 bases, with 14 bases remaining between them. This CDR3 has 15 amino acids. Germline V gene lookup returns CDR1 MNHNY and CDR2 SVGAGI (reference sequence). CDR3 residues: CASSYEDKGGEKLFF. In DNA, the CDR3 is TGTGCCAGCAGTTACGAGGACAAGGGCGGTGAAAAACTGTTTTTT.

CDR3 in DNA: TGTGCCAGCAGCCCAAAGGACAGGGTCAGCAATCAGCCCCAGCATTTT. Its protein product is CASSPKDRVSNQPQHF. The V gene is TRBV7-2, the J gene TRBJ1-5, with 8 bases lining up with TRBD1. V was clipped by 5 bases and J by 1 base; unmatched bases: 7. CDR1 and CDR2 (germline): SGHTA, FQGNSA. The CDR3 runs 16 residues.

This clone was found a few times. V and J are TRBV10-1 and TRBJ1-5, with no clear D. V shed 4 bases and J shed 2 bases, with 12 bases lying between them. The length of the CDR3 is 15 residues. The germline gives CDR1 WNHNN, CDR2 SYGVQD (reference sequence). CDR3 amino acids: CASSGRVWGNQPQHF. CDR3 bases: TGCGCCAGCAGTGGCCGGGTTTGGGGCAATCAGCCCCAGCATTTT.

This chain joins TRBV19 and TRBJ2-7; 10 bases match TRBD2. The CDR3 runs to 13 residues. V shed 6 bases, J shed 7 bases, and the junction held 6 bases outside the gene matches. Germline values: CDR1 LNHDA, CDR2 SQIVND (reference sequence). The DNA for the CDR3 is TGTGCCAGTAGCGGGCTAGCGGGAGTTGAGCAGTACTTC. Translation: CASSGLAGVEQYF.

CDR3 sequence (DNA): TGTGCCAGCAGCTCACCGGAGGGGTCGGGGGGTCTATACAATGAGCAGTTCTTC. It encodes CASSSPEGSGGLYNEQFF. This chain uses TRBV5-6 with TRBJ2-1; 7 bases match TRBD2. Per the germline V gene, CDR1 is SGHDT and CDR2 is YYEEEE. V was pared by 3 bases and J by 4 bases, with 16 bases of the junction left unmatched. The CDR3 spans 18 residues.

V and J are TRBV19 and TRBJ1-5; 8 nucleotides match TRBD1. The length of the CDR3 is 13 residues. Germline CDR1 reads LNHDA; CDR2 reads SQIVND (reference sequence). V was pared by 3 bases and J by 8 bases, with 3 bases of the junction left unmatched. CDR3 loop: CASSIDRGEPQHF. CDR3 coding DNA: TGTGCCAGTAGTATTGACAGGGGAGAGCCCCAGCATTTT.

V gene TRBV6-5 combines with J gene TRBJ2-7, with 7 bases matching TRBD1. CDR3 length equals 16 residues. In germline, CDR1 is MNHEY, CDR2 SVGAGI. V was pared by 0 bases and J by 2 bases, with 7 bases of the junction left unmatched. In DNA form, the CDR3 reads TGTGCCAGCAGTTACTCAACCGGGACAGCTACCTACGAGCAGTACTTC. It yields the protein CASSYSTGTATYEQYF.

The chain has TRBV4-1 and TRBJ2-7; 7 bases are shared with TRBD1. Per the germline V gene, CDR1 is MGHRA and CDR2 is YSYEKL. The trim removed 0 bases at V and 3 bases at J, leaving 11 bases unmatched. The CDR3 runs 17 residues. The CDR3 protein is CASSQDLGHGTDYEQYF. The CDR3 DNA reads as TGCGCCAGCAGCCAAGATCTGGGACACGGGACAGACTACGAGCAGTACTTC.

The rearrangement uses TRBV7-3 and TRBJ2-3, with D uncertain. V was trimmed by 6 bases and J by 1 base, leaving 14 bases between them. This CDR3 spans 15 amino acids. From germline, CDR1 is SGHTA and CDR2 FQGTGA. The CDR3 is CASSQDGYGTDTQYF. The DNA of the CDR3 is TGTGCCAGCAGTCAAGACGGGTACGGCACAGATACGCAGTATTTT. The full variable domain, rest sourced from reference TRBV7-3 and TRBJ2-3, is GAGVSQTPSNKVTEKGKYVELRCDPISGHTALYWYRQSLGQGPEFLIYFQGTGAADDSGLPNDRFFAVRPEGSVSTLKIQRTERGDSAVYLCASSQDGYGTDTQYFGPGTRLTVL.

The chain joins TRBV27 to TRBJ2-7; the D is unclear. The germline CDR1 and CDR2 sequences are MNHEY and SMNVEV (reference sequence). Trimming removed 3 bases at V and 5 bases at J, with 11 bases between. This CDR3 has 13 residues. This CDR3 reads CASSFQTAHEQYF. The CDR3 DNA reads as TGTGCCAGCAGTTTTCAGACGGCCCACGAGCAGTACTTC.

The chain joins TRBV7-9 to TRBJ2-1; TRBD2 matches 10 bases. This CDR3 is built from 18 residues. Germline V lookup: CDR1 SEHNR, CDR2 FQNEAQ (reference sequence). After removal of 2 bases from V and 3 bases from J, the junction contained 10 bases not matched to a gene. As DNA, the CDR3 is TGTGCCAGCAGCTTAATCCCCGGGACTAGCGAGAACTACAATGAGCAGTTCTTC. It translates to CASSLIPGTSENYNEQFF.

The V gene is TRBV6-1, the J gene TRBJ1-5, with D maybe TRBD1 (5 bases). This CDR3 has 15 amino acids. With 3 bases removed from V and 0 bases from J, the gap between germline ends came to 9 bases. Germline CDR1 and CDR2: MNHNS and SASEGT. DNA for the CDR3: TGTGCCAGCAGTGATTGGGGGAATAGCAATCAGCCCCAGCATTTT. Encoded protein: CASSDWGNSNQPQHF.

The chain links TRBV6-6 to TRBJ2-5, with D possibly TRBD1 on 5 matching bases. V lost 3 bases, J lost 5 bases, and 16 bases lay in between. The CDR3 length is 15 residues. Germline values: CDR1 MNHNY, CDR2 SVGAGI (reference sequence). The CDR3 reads CASSYHQGLEETQYF. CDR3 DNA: TGTGCCAGCAGTTATCACCAGGGTCTTGAGGAGACCCAGTACTTC.

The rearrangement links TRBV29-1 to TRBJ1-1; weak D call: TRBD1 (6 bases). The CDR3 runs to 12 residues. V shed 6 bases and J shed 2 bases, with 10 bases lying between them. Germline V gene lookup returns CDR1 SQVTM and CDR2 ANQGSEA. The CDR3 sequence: CSVGGVNTEAFF. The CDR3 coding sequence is TGCAGCGTGGGGGGCGTAAACACTGAAGCTTTCTTT.